Listed below are T cell receptor beta chains from one sample, sequenced in a study of blood T cell repertoires in COVID-19. Generated by immunoSEQ multiplex PCR, the TCRdb table keeps only in-frame clones and is missing some. The data show over 200,000 clones, 80% to 85% seen once. Sequencing was done on a sample of PBMCs or T cells enriched from blood (not recorded which). These receptors originate from a woman between 35 and 50 years old who had recovered from COVID-19. The CDR3 runs from the conserved cysteine through the conserved F or W. D genes are given only for firm matches. Expanded clones get a size class; other rows say once, few or many, or leave the size out.

d_gene,len,j_gene,abundance,v_gene,CDR3aa,CDR3nt
.,15,TRBJ1-4,.,TRBV9,CASSVGGGTNEKLFF,TGTGCCAGCAGCGTAGGCGGGGGAACTAATGAAAAACTGTTTTTT
.,14,TRBJ1-5,.,TRBV24-1,CATSDSQGNQPQHF,TGTGCCACCAGTGATTCACAGGGCAATCAGCCCCAGCATTTT
TRBD2,17,TRBJ2-1,.,TRBV7-2,CASSLVGGSDSLNEQFF,TGTGCCAGCAGCTTAGTAGGCGGGAGTGATTCCCTAAATGAGCAGTTCTTC
.,16,TRBJ2-5,.,TRBV7-2,CASSLMEQLIQETQYF,TGTGCCAGCAGCTTAATGGAACAGCTGATCCAAGAGACCCAGTACTTC
TRBD2,17,TRBJ2-1,.,TRBV4-3,CASSPGQTSGVYNEQFF,TGCGCCAGCAGCCCAGGTCAGACTAGCGGGGTTTACAATGAGCAGTTCTTC
TRBD2,15,TRBJ2-2,.,TRBV12-5,CASGKGLAGTGELFF,TGTGCTAGTGGGAAAGGACTAGCGGGAACCGGGGAGCTGTTTTTT
.,12,TRBJ1-5,.,TRBV6-5,CASTLSNQPQHF,TGTGCCAGCACCCTTAGCAATCAGCCCCAGCATTTT
.,12,TRBJ1-2,.,TRBV28,CASRAVNYGYTF,TGTGCCAGCAGGGCAGTTAACTATGGCTACACCTTC
TRBD1,15,TRBJ1-4,few,TRBV25-1,CASSATGSANEKLFF,TGTGCCAGCAGTGCGACAGGGTCGGCTAATGAAAAACTGTTTTTT
TRBD2,15,TRBJ2-5,.,TRBV15,CATSRDPGGEETQYF,TGTGCCACCAGCAGAGACCCTGGGGGGGAAGAGACCCAGTACTTC
.,16,TRBJ2-1,.,TRBV27,CASSLFGGYGVNEQFF,TGTGCCAGCAGTTTATTTGGAGGGTATGGGGTCAATGAGCAGTTCTTC
.,13,TRBJ1-1,once,TRBV12-3/TRBV12-4,CASRSTVNTEAFF,TGTGCCAGCAGGTCGACAGTGAACACTGAAGCTTTCTTT
TRBD1,14,TRBJ1-2,.,TRBV19,CASSIVQGDYGYTF,TGTGCCAGTAGTATAGTACAGGGGGACTATGGCTACACCTTC
.,15,TRBJ2-7,.,TRBV25-1,CASSEPGDLSYEQYF,TGTGCCAGCAGTGAACCCGGGGACTTATCCTACGAGCAGTACTTC
.,15,TRBJ1-6,.,TRBV6-6,CASSYRGLRDSPLHF,TGTGCCAGCAGTTACAGAGGTCTGAGGGATTCACCCCTCCACTTT
.,12,TRBJ1-2,once,TRBV6-5,CASSTGLGGYTF,TGTGCCAGCAGCACAGGGTTGGGTGGCTACACCTTC
TRBD1,14,TRBJ1-4,.,TRBV19,CASRRQGSGEKLFF,TGTGCCAGTAGAAGACAGGGCTCGGGTGAAAAACTGTTTTTT
.,15,TRBJ2-1,.,TRBV6-5,CASSYSRTTYNEQFF,TGTGCCAGCAGTTACTCGCGGACTACCTACAATGAGCAGTTCTTC
.,16,TRBJ2-2,.,TRBV28,CASSSTGTPNTGELFF,TGTGCCAGCAGTTCCACAGGGACCCCGAACACCGGGGAGCTGTTTTTT
.,13,TRBJ2-2,.,TRBV5-4,CASSYMNTGELFF,TGTGCCAGCAGTTACATGAACACCGGGGAGCTGTTTTTT
.,15,TRBJ1-4,.,TRBV18,CASSPRSATNEKLFF,TGTGCCAGCTCACCTAGGAGTGCAACTAATGAAAAACTGTTTTTT
TRBD1,15,TRBJ1-1,once,TRBV30,CAWSVHLTGGTEAFF,TGTGCCTGGAGTGTTCACCTAACAGGGGGCACTGAAGCTTTCTTT
TRBD1,15,TRBJ1-5,.,TRBV6-1,CASSEGDRDTQPQHF,TGTGCCAGCAGTGAGGGGGACAGGGACACGCAGCCCCAGCATTTT
TRBD2,15,TRBJ2-3,.,TRBV19,CASSIQGLGTDTQYF,TGTGCCAGTAGTATACAAGGACTAGGAACAGATACGCAGTATTTT
TRBD1,14,TRBJ1-2,.,TRBV27,CASSSRQGRDGYTF,TGTGCCAGCAGTTCCCGACAGGGTCGAGATGGCTACACCTTC
.,16,TRBJ2-3,.,TRBV7-9,CASSPSTGPVTDTQYF,TGTGCCAGCAGCCCTTCGACAGGCCCGGTCACAGATACGCAGTATTTT
.,16,TRBJ2-2,.,TRBV19,CASSSTLSVLTGELFF,TGTGCCAGTAGTTCCACCCTAAGCGTGCTCACCGGGGAGCTGTTTTTT
TRBD1,15,TRBJ1-5,.,TRBV18,CASSQLGTGNQPQHF,TGTGCCAGCTCACAATTAGGGACAGGGAATCAGCCCCAGCATTTT
TRBD2,16,TRBJ2-1,.,TRBV28,CASWGRVPGSYNEQFF,TGTGCCAGCTGGGGGAGGGTCCCTGGCTCCTACAATGAGCAGTTCTTC
.,13,TRBJ1-2,few,TRBV7-9,CASSQSGRFIYTF,TGTGCCAGCAGCCAATCAGGCCGCTTCATCTACACCTTC